A single sample gave rise to the 4 T cell receptor beta chains below, sequenced in a study of shared clonotypes between healthy human individuals. This table comes from immunoSEQ multiplex PCR, and its TCRdb copy is limited to in-frame clones, with some not included. The repertoire includes over 150,000 clones, approximately 70% of them detected once, and 10% sits in the top ten. The source material was memory CD4+ T cells sorted from blood. Subset reported: CD45RA-negative fraction. The receptors here all came from a young man in good health.

The rearrangement joins TRBV9 to TRBJ1-1; 8 bases line up with TRBD1. Germline CDR1 reads SGDLS; CDR2 reads YYNGEE. The ends lost 2 bases at V and 4 bases at J; junction bases unmatched: 10. The CDR3 is made up of 16 amino acids. CDR3 sequence reads: CASSVNDRGVVTEAFF. In nucleotides, the CDR3 is TGTGCCAGCAGCGTTAATGACAGGGGAGTTGTCACTGAAGCTTTCTTT.

V usage is TRBV28 and J usage is TRBJ1-2; D is unresolved. Trimming stripped 4 bases from V and 6 bases from J, with 15 bases between. CDR1 and CDR2 from the germline V gene are MDHEN and SYDVKM. The CDR3 consists of 14 residues. CDR3 amino acids: CASSSILGINGYTF. Here the CDR3 DNA reads TGTGCCAGCAGTTCCATCCTCGGGATAAATGGCTACACCTTC.

This sequence joins TRBV28 and TRBJ2-1; 13 bases align to TRBD2. CDR3 length: 15 residues. Per the germline V gene, CDR1 is MDHEN and CDR2 is SYDVKM. V lost 6 bases and J lost 8; bases outside the gene matches: 7. The CDR3 bases are TGTGCCAGCAGAAGAGGACTAGCGGGAGTGTATGAGCAGTTCTTC. Amino acids: CASRRGLAGVYEQFF. The whole variable domain, remainder taken from reference TRBV28 and TRBJ2-1, is DVKVTQSSRYLVKRTGEKVFLECVQDMDHENMFWYRQDPGLGLRLIYFSYDVKMKEKGDIPEGYSVSREKKERFSLILESASTNQTSMYLCASRRGLAGVYEQFFGPGTRLTVL.

The chain joins TRBV5-1 to TRBJ2-7; perhaps D is TRBD1 or TRBD2 (5 bases each). There are 14 residues in the CDR3. Per the germline V gene, CDR1 is SGHRS and CDR2 is YFSETQ. Trimming pared 4 bases from V and 3 bases from J, leaving 14 bases between. CDR3 nucleotide sequence: TGCGCCAGCAGCCCCGGGACCGCTAGCTACGAGCAGTACTTC. Its translation: CASSPGTASYEQYF.